There are a few counts of the clone carrying this T cell receptor (beta chain). A junction boundary mismatches the germline segment, possibly from a read error. The CDR3 extends over 14 amino acids. Germline V gene data show CDR1 as MNHEY and CDR2 as SVGEGT. The data stem from a study of blood T cell repertoires in COVID-19. Produced via immunoSEQ multiplex PCR; TCRdb's table is partial and in-frame only. Here the sample spans fewer than 200,000 clones, around 82% being singletons. This receptor was taken from a woman in her sixties or seventies with acute COVID-19. V and J are TRBV6-2 or TRBV6-3 and TRBJ2-1; 11 bases are shared with TRBD1. What was sequenced was PBMCs or T cells enriched from blood (not recorded which). This CDR3 is CATSGTGGYNEQFF. CDR3 coding DNA: TGTGCCACCAGTGGGACAGGGGGCTACAATGAGCAGTTCTTC.